These 4 T cell receptor beta chains were sequenced from one sample in a study of long-term antiretroviral therapy in people with HIV (dated by TCRdb to 2021 to 2024). Sequencing of the TRB variable region was done with the immunoSEQ hsTCRB v3.0 assay at survey level resolution. TCRdb took this table from immuneACCESS and kept in-frame rearrangements with V and J called. Such tables lack part of the clones; where checked against another copy, unresolved V genes explain under half of the gap, and the rest is unexplained. Present in this sample are around 21,000 clones, around four fifths of which were seen just once. The ten largest clones represent about 4% of the sample. The material sequenced was unsorted PBMCs, taken roughly 4 years after starting antiretroviral therapy. All receptors come from a man aged 18 to 29 with HIV.

The J gene is TRBJ2-1, the V gene TRBV6-1, with 9 bases matching TRBD2. Germline-derived CDR1 and CDR2 are MNHNS and SASEGT. V lost 7 bases and J lost 3; bases outside the gene matches: 7. The CDR3 has 15 residues. The CDR3, as DNA: TGTGCCAGCACCTCAGCGGGGGGCCTCTACAATGAGCAGTTCTTC. This sequence encodes CASTSAGGLYNEQFF.

The chain links TRBV5-5 to TRBJ2-5; D is uncertain. Trimming cost V 6 bases and J 1 base, with 13 bases left between them. CDR1 is SGHKS and CDR2 is YYEKEE in the germline V gene (reference sequence). The CDR3 consists of 14 residues. In nucleotides, the CDR3 is TGTGCCAGCACAGGCACAAGAATCCAAGAGACCCAGTACTTC. Translating gives CASTGTRIQETQYF.

This chain uses TRBV19 with TRBJ2-3; TRBD1 matches at 10 bases. The CDR3 runs 17 residues. Germline CDR1 and CDR2: LNHDA and SQIVND (reference sequence). V dropped 4 bases and J dropped 4; count of bases not matched to a gene: 11. CDR3 sequence (DNA): TGTGCCAGTAGTACCGCCGGGACAGGGGACGTGGCAGATACGCAGTATTTT. Encoded protein: CASSTAGTGDVADTQYF. Based on the CDR3 plus reference TRBV19 and TRBJ2-3, the full variable domain is DGGITQSPKYLFRKEGQNVTLSCEQNLNHDAMYWYRQDPGQGLRLIYYSQIVNDFQKGDIAEGYSVSREKKESFPLTVTSAQKNPTAFYLCASSTAGTGDVADTQYFGPGTRLTVL.

The J gene is TRBJ2-3, the V gene TRBV18; 7 nucleotides line up with TRBD2. The CDR3 spans 17 residues. V shed 5 bases and J 3 bases; nucleotides not matched to a gene: 14. Germline CDR1 and CDR2: KGHSH and LQKENI. CDR3 in DNA: TGTGCCAGCTCATCATCTCCTAGCGGAGGAACGACAGATACGCAGTATTTT. This sequence encodes CASSSSPSGGTTDTQYF.